This T cell receptor (beta chain) was obtained from a study of T cells in Graves' hyperthyroidism and ophthalmopathy. The study's findings and limits: Before onset, ophthalmopathy was predicted by the model a median around 6.2 months earlier.

As to this clonotype: The antigen is not known.

From RNA transcripts, TCR beta CDR3 regions were amplified. TCR CDR3 underwent first-round RT-PCR with the HTBI primer set. TCRdb processed the multiplex PCR reads anew with MiXCR; each CDR3 protein has one entry. The sample contains 500,000 to 650,000 distinct CDR3 sequences, about 20% of which appear only once. The study included ophthalmopathy patients with Clinical Activity Score at least 3, NOSPECS grade at least 4 and duration under 3 months. Diagnoses were made from clinical symptoms, serum measures (thyroxine and TRAb), thyroid ultrasound and orbital computed tomography. Using around 10 ml of fresh peripheral blood, PBMCs were prepared. This CDR3 contains 14 residues. Trimming took off 1 base at V and 3 bases at J, with 6 bases between the two ends. The germline V gene encodes CDR1 LNHDA and CDR2 SQIVND (reference sequence).

The chain has TRBV19 and TRBJ2-2; no firm D call. The TCR sequence derives from a middle-aged man with Graves' ophthalmopathy. The specimen was blood. The CDR3 DNA reads TGTGCCAGTAGTATAGGGTCCTACACCGGGGAGCTGTTTTTT. As protein: CASSIGSYTGELFF. Drawing the rest from reference TRBV19 and TRBJ2-2, the complete variable domain is DGGITQSPKYLFRKEGQNVTLSCEQNLNHDAMYWYRQDPGQGLRLIYYSQIVNDFQKGDIAEGYSVSREKKESFPLTVTSAQKNPTAFYLCASSIGSYTGELFFGEGSRLTVL.